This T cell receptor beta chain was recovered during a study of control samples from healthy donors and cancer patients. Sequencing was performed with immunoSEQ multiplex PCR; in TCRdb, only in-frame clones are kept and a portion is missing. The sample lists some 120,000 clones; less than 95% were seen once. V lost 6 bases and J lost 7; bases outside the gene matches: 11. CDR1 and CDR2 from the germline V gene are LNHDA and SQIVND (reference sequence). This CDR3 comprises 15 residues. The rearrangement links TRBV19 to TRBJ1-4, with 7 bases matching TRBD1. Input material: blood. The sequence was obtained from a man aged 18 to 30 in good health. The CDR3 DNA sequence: TGTGCCAGTAGCCAACTACAGGGGATGGGTGAAAAACTGTTTTTT. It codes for CASSQLQGMGEKLFF. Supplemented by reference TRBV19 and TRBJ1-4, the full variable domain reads DGGITQSPKYLFRKEGQNVTLSCEQNLNHDAMYWYRQDPGQGLRLIYYSQIVNDFQKGDIAEGYSVSREKKESFPLTVTSAQKNPTAFYLCASSQLQGMGEKLFFGSGTQLSVL.